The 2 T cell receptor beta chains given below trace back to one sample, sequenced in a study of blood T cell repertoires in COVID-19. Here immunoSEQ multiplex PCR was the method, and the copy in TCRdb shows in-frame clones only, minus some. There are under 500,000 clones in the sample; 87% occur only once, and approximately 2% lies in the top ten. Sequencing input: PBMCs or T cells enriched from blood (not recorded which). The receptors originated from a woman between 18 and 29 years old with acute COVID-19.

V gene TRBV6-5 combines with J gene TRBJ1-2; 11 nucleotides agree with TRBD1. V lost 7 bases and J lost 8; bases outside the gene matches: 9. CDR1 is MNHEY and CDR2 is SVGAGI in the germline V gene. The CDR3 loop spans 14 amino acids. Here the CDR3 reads CASNPGTGGRGYTF. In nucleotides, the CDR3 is TGTGCCAGCAACCCTGGGACAGGGGGTCGCGGCTACACCTTC.

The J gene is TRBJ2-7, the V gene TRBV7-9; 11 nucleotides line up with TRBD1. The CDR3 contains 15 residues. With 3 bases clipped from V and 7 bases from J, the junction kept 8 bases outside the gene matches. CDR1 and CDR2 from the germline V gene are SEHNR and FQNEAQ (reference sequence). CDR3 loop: CASSFGTGGVREQYF. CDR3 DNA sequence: TGTGCCAGCAGCTTCGGGACAGGGGGAGTGAGAGAGCAGTACTTC.